The clone carrying this TCR beta chain appeared many times. The antigen remains unidentified. Noted time point: longitudinal time-point 1 (baseline). The data were taken from a study of neurological immune-mediated disorders. Sequencing runs each yielded over 190 million TCR-beta sequences from 15-18 subjects. MiXCR, applied by TCRdb to the 5' RACE reads, yields one record per CDR3 protein. The data show over 55,000 distinct CDR3 sequences, 10% seen once. Study results and caveats: Healthy controls had more TCR clonal expansion than multiple sclerosis, which showed the least, whereas HTLV-1-associated myelopathy showed the most. Among expanded clones, no CDR3 amino acid sequences were shared across subjects, a pattern suggesting private repertoires in all groups.

The TCR comes from a man aged 25-40 years in good health. Sequencing was performed on PBMCs.

The CDR3 here is CASSLVLSSYNEQFF. For the CDR3, the DNA is TGTGCCAGCAGCTTGGTTCTGAGCTCCTACAATGAGCAGTTCTTC. The chain is built from TRBV5-5 and TRBJ2-1; unclear D gene. The germline V gene has CDR1 SGHKS and CDR2 YYEKEE (reference sequence). The ends were cut back, 0 bases at V and 0 bases at J, with 7 bases in the middle. This CDR3 is 15 amino acids long.